The TCR beta chain described here comes from a study of sequential checkpoint blockade in melanoma (dated by TCRdb to between 2018 and 2020). About the investigation overall: In a 1:1 randomization, patients received either first-line nivolumab then ipilimumab (arm A) or ipilimumab then nivolumab (arm B). Maintenance nivolumab came after each of the two trial sequences. General conclusions and limits of the study: The model for predicting response that combines TCR metrics with mutation burden needs to be validated in larger, independent patient cohorts.

The immunoSEQ Assay was used to immunosequence TCRbeta CDR3 regions from genomic DNA. Before high-throughput sequencing, the genomic DNA was amplified using bias-controlled multiplex PCR. The original methods were these. To quantify the absolute abundance of each unique TCRbeta CDR3 region, the sequences were collapsed and filtered. Clonality was defined as 1 minus Pielou's evenness and was calculated using productive rearrangements only. A previously published method was used to identify clones whose frequencies were significantly greater in on-treatment samples than in baseline samples. Entries here come from immuneACCESS through TCRdb and include only in-frame sequences with V and J called. Some clones fail to appear in such tables; in the studies checked, an unresolved V gene covers under half of the shortfall, and the cause of the remainder is unknown. V and J calls and clone size are given by that table; D and trimming were obtained from the DNA. The sample table contains around 18,000 clones; only one count was recorded for roughly 72% of them. Together, the top ten hold 30% to 40% of the sample.

Read against the paper, the sample's treatment or condition label means: randomized to nivolumab then ipilimumab (arm A) or the reverse (arm B). No trial patient had received prior DNA-damaging chemotherapy. A FACS Aria II flow cytometer was used to sort live CD3+CD8+ cells that were negative for CD19 and CD56 from thawed PBMCs. The samples were obtained from melanoma patients enrolled in CheckMate 064, an open-label, randomized phase II trial testing sequential checkpoint blockade. Peripheral blood mononuclear cells were collected by leukapheresis, purified using Ficoll-Paque, and frozen in human serum containing roughly 10% DMSO. Purity of sorted blood CD3+CD8+ cells was verified at >98% immediately after sorting, followed by DNA extraction. In regard to this clone: What antigen it recognizes has not been identified. No much larger clone is present one base from it, and per-base qualities are unavailable.

Taken from cysteine to phenylalanine, the CDR3 has 15 residues. The entry retains the CDR3 DNA only, 45 bases that are in frame from base 1. V lost 1 base and J lost 5 bases, and the count of bases not matched to a germline gene is 5. The germline V gene provides CDR1 LGHNT and CDR2 FRNRAP. The TCR sequence derives from a human donor with melanoma. This receptor chain uses TRBV12-5 and TRBJ2-5; TRBD2 matches 9 bases in the middle. The sample in question was CD8+ T cells sorted from blood (inferred from file names), obtained from a patient given nivolumab and ipilimumab in sequence. The CDR3 reads CASGLGSGSVETQYF. The DNA reads TGTGCTAGTGGTTTGGGTAGCGGGAGCGTGGAGACCCAGTACTTC.